Listed below are T cell receptor beta chains from one sample, sequenced in a study of regulatory T cells in long-lasting Graves disease. TCRdb redid the calling of the multiplex PCR reads with MiXCR, one entry per CDR3 protein. Of under 800,000 distinct CDR3 sequences in the sample, 16% were seen once. These sequences were also reported in another study, on T cells in Graves' hyperthyroidism and ophthalmopathy.

The sample was peripheral blood mononuclear cells (PBMCs), taken at new diagnosis, from a patient treated with antithyroid drugs. The receptors stem from a woman under 40 with Graves disease. Both conserved end residues are part of each CDR3. Each record gives: clone size, D gene, V gene, J gene, CDR3 DNA, CDR3 protein. D genes are given only for firm matches. Rows give clone size only sometimes, using once, few, many, or a class for an expanded clone.

>few|TRBD1|TRBV5-1|TRBJ1-1
TGCGCCAGCAGCTTGTATCAGGGGGTTTACTTGGGCACTGAAGCTTTCTTT
CASSLYQGVYLGTEAFF
>NA|TRBD1|TRBV25-1|TRBJ2-5
TGTGCCAGCAGTGTATCCCCGACAGGGGGCCTTCAAGAGACCCAGTACTTC
CASSVSPTGGLQETQYF
>few|NA|TRBV4-1|TRBJ2-7
TGCGCCAGCAGCCAAGATTATGGCCAAACCTACGAGCAGTACTTC
CASSQDYGQTYEQYF
>many|NA|TRBV5-1|TRBJ1-1
TGCGCCAGCACAGGGAAAAGCGGGAACACTGAAGCTTTCTTT
CASTGKSGNTEAFF
>NA|NA|TRBV30|TRBJ1-4
TGTGCCTGGAGCCCGGGCGCCTTTAATGAAAAACTGTTTTTT
CAWSPGAFNEKLFF
>many|NA|TRBV6-5|TRBJ1-6
TGTGCCAGCAGTTACTCGTACGGGGGTTCACCCCTCCACTTT
CASSYSYGGSPLHF
>many|TRBD2|TRBV7-2|TRBJ2-1
TGTGCCAGCAGCCCCAGCGGGCTAGCGGCTGAGCAGTTCTTC
CASSPSGLAAEQFF
>many|NA|TRBV11-2|TRBJ2-5
TGTGCCAGCAGCCGCACCCGGACGCCGTCAGAGACCCAGTACTTC
CASSRTRTPSETQYF
>NA|NA|TRBV5-1|TRBJ1-1
TGCGCCAGCAGCTTGGGGACAACTTTGGTAACGGCTTTCTTT
CASSLGTTLVTAFF
>NA|NA|TRBV18|TRBJ2-5
TGTGCCAGCTCACCACCGAATCAGGGTCAAGAGACCCAGTACTTC
CASSPPNQGQETQYF
>once|NA|TRBV19|TRBJ1-1
TGTGCCAGTAGGAGTGACCGGGTCTACGTGAACACTGAAGCTTTCTTT
CASRSDRVYVNTEAFF
>few|TRBD1|TRBV5-1|TRBJ2-7
TGCGCCAGCAGCCTAAGGACAGGGGGCGAGCAGTACTTC
CASSLRTGGEQYF
>many|NA|TRBV24-1|TRBJ2-3
TGTGCCACCAGTGCCGAGACCATGCTGGGAGATACGCAGTATTTT
CATSAETMLGDTQYF
>many|NA|TRBV12-3/TRBV12-4|TRBJ1-5
TGTGCCAGCAGAAGGGGCGATCAGCCCCAGCATTTT
CASRRGDQPQHF
>many|TRBD1|TRBV18|TRBJ1-1
TGTGCCAGCTCCCGGGACAGGAAAAACACTGAAGCTTTCTTT
CASSRDRKNTEAFF
>many|NA|TRBV25-1|TRBJ1-5
TGTGCCAGCAGTGACAGGGAGATTCAGCCCCAGCATTTT
CASSDREIQPQHF
>NA|NA|TRBV27|TRBJ2-1
TGTGCCAGCAGACCGGGCGGGAAGGGGAACAATGAGCAGTTCTTC
CASRPGGKGNNEQFF